These T cell receptor beta chains were read from a single sample in a study of T cell responses to AZD1222 COVID-19 vaccine. Some clones are missing from TCRdb's copy, which holds only in-frame ones; the method was immunoSEQ multiplex PCR. Seen here are about 140,000 clones, about 90% observed once, and the top ten hold 7% to 9%. The source was peripheral blood, collected 28 days after the second dose of the MenACWY control vaccine. The source is an adult who received the MenACWY meningococcal vaccine as a control. Both conserved end residues are part of each CDR3. Fields, in order: J gene, V gene, D gene, CDR3 protein. D genes are given only for firm matches.

J: TRBJ1-6
V: TRBV18
D: NA
CDR3: CASSPPAGTFLHF

J: TRBJ1-3
V: TRBV9
D: NA
CDR3: CASSATRDDSGNTIYF

J: TRBJ2-7
V: TRBV6-6
D: NA
CDR3: CASSNQGLSYEQYF

J: TRBJ2-3
V: TRBV20-1
D: TRBD1
CDR3: CSASAQGATDTQYF

J: TRBJ1-2
V: TRBV5-5
D: NA
CDR3: CASSWSGINYGYTF

J: TRBJ1-6
V: TRBV19
D: NA
CDR3: CASSGQMWSGSPLHF

J: TRBJ2-7
V: TRBV5-1
D: TRBD2
CDR3: CASSLRLAGPHSYEQYF

J: TRBJ2-2
V: TRBV7-9
D: NA
CDR3: CASSLDVGELFF

J: TRBJ1-2
V: TRBV2
D: TRBD1
CDR3: CASSENRDSHGYTF

J: TRBJ1-4
V: TRBV28
D: NA
CDR3: CASSSQTVNEKLFF

J: TRBJ2-1
V: TRBV7-2
D: NA
CDR3: CASSTPLASTSYEQFF

J: TRBJ1-3
V: TRBV6-1
D: TRBD1
CDR3: CASSARQGGAGNTIYF

J: TRBJ2-7
V: TRBV2
D: NA
CDR3: CASSATSYEQYF

J: TRBJ2-5
V: TRBV28
D: NA
CDR3: CASTPSGRVRETQYF

J: TRBJ2-3
V: TRBV10-3
D: TRBD2
CDR3: CAARERDPTDTQYF

J: TRBJ2-5
V: TRBV29-1
D: NA
CDR3: CSVGPPPGRLRETQYF

J: TRBJ1-4
V: TRBV7-2
D: TRBD1
CDR3: CASSLTGGARDWGEKLFF

J: TRBJ2-5
V: TRBV14
D: NA
CDR3: CASSLLAGPRETQYF

J: TRBJ2-3
V: TRBV5-1
D: NA
CDR3: CASSHIQGGSDTQYF

J: TRBJ1-2
V: TRBV12-3/TRBV12-4
D: TRBD1
CDR3: CASSGTGYGYTF

J: TRBJ2-7
V: TRBV4-3
D: TRBD1
CDR3: CASRKPTPDREAEQYF

J: TRBJ1-3
V: TRBV30
D: NA
CDR3: CAWSLGALSSGNTIYF

J: TRBJ2-1
V: TRBV10-3
D: NA
CDR3: CAISESTGNEQFF

J: TRBJ2-7
V: TRBV11-2
D: TRBD1
CDR3: CASTPGQVSYEQYF

J: TRBJ1-5
V: TRBV19
D: NA
CDR3: CASRQGGSNQPQHF

J: TRBJ1-5
V: TRBV28
D: NA
CDR3: CASRHSGNQPQHF

J: TRBJ2-5
V: TRBV9
D: NA
CDR3: CASSVGAIGQETQYF

J: TRBJ2-5
V: TRBV6-2/TRBV6-3
D: TRBD2
CDR3: CASSQSAGVVWTQYF

J: TRBJ1-3
V: TRBV28
D: NA
CDR3: CASSSHREGGNTIYF

J: TRBJ1-4
V: TRBV28
D: NA
CDR3: CASSLTGGTNEKLFF

J: TRBJ1-1
V: TRBV6-4
D: TRBD1
CDR3: CASSARQGARTEAFF

J: TRBJ1-2
V: TRBV9
D: NA
CDR3: CASKGYGYTF

J: TRBJ2-3
V: TRBV7-3
D: NA
CDR3: CASSVGHSLPTDTQYF

J: TRBJ2-7
V: TRBV29-1
D: TRBD2
CDR3: CSVEDGASGDYEQYF

J: TRBJ1-4
V: TRBV2
D: NA
CDR3: CASSFEGSANEKLFF

J: TRBJ1-6
V: TRBV7-2
D: NA
CDR3: CASSLDWGVGSPLHF

J: TRBJ2-1
V: TRBV12-5
D: TRBD2
CDR3: CASAGTSGNIDEQFF

J: TRBJ2-1
V: TRBV7-6
D: NA
CDR3: CASSPSALEQFF

J: TRBJ2-3
V: TRBV7-6
D: NA
CDR3: CASSLPGTDTQYF

J: TRBJ2-2
V: TRBV5-1
D: TRBD1
CDR3: CASSWTGVTGELFF

J: TRBJ1-4
V: TRBV19
D: TRBD1
CDR3: CASSSAFQDRGGEKLFF